Listed here is a single T cell receptor beta chain. The sample comes from a study of technical replicates of blood from a handful of donors. Only in-frame clones appear in the TCRdb table, and some are missing; sequencing was by immunoSEQ multiplex PCR. Here the sample spans nearly 90,000 clones, around 93% being singletons. The CDR3 has 14 residues. Between the trimmed V and J ends, which lost 1 base and 5 bases, there was a span of 9 bases. CDR1 is SGHDT and CDR2 is YYEEEE in the germline V gene. The sequence derives from a human donor in good health. Sequencing was carried out using T cells isolated from PBMCs. This chain connects TRBV5-6 to TRBJ1-4, with unresolved D. The CDR3 here is CASSLPYKNEKLFF. The CDR3 DNA follows: TGTGCCAGCAGCTTGCCTTATAAAAATGAAAAACTGTTTTTT. The full variable domain, with the rest looked up from reference TRBV5-6 and TRBJ1-4, is DAGVTQSPTHLIKTRGQQVTLRCSPKSGHDTVSWYQQALGQGPQFIFQYYEEEERQRGNFPDRFSGHQFPNYSSELNVNALLLGDSALYLCASSLPYKNEKLFFGSGTQLSVL.